This record concerns one TCR beta chain sequence. Its antigen is currently unknown. A junction boundary mismatches the germline segment, possibly from a read error. The source of the sample is a study of cytomegalovirus exposure and HLA in healthy donors. Study-wide findings and caveats: Most TCR sequences were uncommon, yet certain public TCRs appeared in many donors. In vitro assays verified that three CMV-associated chains recognized CMV antigens specifically. Sequencing depth roughly uniform across donors was assumed in presence/absence analyses. TCR beta V- and J-gene trimming was later associated with a missense DCLRE1C variant.

Germline loops: CDR1 GTSNPN, CDR2 SVGIG (reference sequence). This CDR3 comprises 11 residues. PCR primers comprised 60 Vbeta and 13 Jbeta primers. The data were produced by immunoSEQ multiplex PCR, yet TCRdb's version contains in-frame clones alone and is incomplete. With roughly 40,000 clones in the sample, the ten largest clones hold over 1%. This chain connects TRBV30 to TRBJ1-1; D uncertain. This sequence was found in a man aged 25-45 years in good health and CMV-seronegative. The source material was PBMCs. The DNA for the CDR3 is TGTGCCCGGAGGCGGTTGGCCGAAGCTTTCTTT. Residues: CARRRLAEAFF.